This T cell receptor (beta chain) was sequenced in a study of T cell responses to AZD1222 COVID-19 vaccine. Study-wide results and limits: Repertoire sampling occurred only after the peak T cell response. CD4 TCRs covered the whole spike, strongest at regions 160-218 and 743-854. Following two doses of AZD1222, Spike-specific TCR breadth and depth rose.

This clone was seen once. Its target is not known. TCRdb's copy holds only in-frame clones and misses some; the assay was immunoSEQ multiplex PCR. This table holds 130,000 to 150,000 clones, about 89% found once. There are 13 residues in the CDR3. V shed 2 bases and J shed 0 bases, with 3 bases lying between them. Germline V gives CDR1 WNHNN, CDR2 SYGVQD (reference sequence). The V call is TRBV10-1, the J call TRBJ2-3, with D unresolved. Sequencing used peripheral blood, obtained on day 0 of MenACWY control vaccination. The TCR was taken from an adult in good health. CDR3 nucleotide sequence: TGCGCCAGCAGTGAGCAGAGCACAGATACGCAGTATTTT. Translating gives CASSEQSTDTQYF.